This T cell receptor beta chain was found in a study of response to subunit inactivated influenza vaccine. Study-level results: The authors proposed limited new T cell recruitment per seasonal influenza vaccination.

The CDR3 contains 14 residues. J was trimmed by 5 bases and V by 4 bases; bases with no gene match: 8. In its sample, this clonotype was seen a few times. The antigen remains undetermined. Via MiXCR, TCRdb re-called the RT-PCR reads, giving one row per CDR3 protein. Seen here are 290,000 or so distinct CDR3 sequences, roughly 22% observed once, and the top ten hold around a tenth. The rearrangement links TRBV12-3 or TRBV12-4 to TRBJ2-7; 7 positions agree with TRBD1. This TCR derives from a man between 50 and 75 years old who received an inactivated influenza vaccine. This sample comprised PBMCs from blood, obtained 21 months after vaccination. The CDR3 is CASSSYRTGDEQYF. The CDR3 DNA follows: TGTGCCAGCAGTTCCTATCGGACAGGAGACGAGCAGTACTTC.